The T cell receptor (beta chain) described here comes from a study of blood T cell repertoires in COVID-19. As for the study in general: Spain, Italy and the United States supplied samples that represented acute and convalescent COVID-19. From T cells, B-cell-depleted T cells, or PBMCs came the material, which was cDNA or gDNA.

Followed over time, Seattle patients had been enrolled while infection was active. Only a few counts were recorded for this clone. Study processing details: Reference gene primer amplification gave estimated nucleated cell counts. Assay: immunoSEQ multiplex PCR; the TCRdb copy retains only in-frame clones and omits some. The DNA gave D and trimming, while V, J and clone size come from that table. This table has over 100,000 clones, approximately 86% appearing once. CDR1 is SNHLY, CDR2 FYNNEI, per germline. The CDR3 consists of 14 residues. Trimming left V 4 bases short and J 0 bases short, with 6 bases between.

V usage is TRBV2 and J usage is TRBJ2-2, with D possibly matching TRBD1 (5 bases). The specimen was peripheral blood. This TCR was recovered from a woman in her seventies with COVID-19, enrolled during active disease. This CDR3 is CASSAGTNTGELFF. CDR3 coding DNA: TGTGCCAGCAGTGCAGGGACGAACACCGGGGAGCTGTTTTTT.